The present T cell receptor (beta chain) was sequenced within a study of blood T cell repertoires in COVID-19. Study summary: Acute and convalescent COVID-19 specimens originated in the United States, Italy and Spain. PBMCs, B-cell-depleted T cells, or T cells provided the cDNA or gDNA that made up the material.

Measured with immunoSEQ multiplex PCR; TCRdb has only the in-frame clones, and not every one. Among more than 350,000 clones listed, more than 70% were seen once. This CDR3 contains 14 residues. The junction had 9 bases not matched to a gene; V was cut back by 7 bases and J by 5 bases. CDR1 SQVTM and CDR2 ANQGSEA come from the germline V gene. Specimen: peripheral blood. This chain joins TRBV29-1 and TRBJ2-5, with 11 bases lining up with TRBD2. The sequence was obtained from a woman aged 30 to 39 with COVID-19, enrolled during active disease. CDR3 residues: CSAAGLAVRETQYF. As DNA, the CDR3 is TGCAGCGCCGCGGGACTAGCGGTGAGGGAGACCCAGTACTTC.